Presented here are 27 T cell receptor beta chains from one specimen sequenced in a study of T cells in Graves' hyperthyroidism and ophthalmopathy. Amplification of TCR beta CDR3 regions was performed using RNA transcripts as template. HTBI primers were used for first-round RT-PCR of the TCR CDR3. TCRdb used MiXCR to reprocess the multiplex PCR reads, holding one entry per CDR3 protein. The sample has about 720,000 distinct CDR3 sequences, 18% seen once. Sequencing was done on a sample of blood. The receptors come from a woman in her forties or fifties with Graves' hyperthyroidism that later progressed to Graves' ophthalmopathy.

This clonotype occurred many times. The CDR3 DNA reads as TGTGCCAGCAGGGGATCCGGGACAAACTACGAGGAGCAGTACTTC. Its protein product is CASRGSGTNYEEQYF. This sequence joins TRBV12-3 or TRBV12-4 and TRBJ2-7; D may be TRBD1 (6 bases). The length of the CDR3 is 15 residues. V was clipped by 6 bases and J by 7 bases, with 22 bases between them.

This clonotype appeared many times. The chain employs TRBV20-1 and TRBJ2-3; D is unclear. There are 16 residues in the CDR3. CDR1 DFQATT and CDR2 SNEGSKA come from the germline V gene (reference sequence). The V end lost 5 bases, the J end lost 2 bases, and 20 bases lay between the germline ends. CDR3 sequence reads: CSAPRETQLNTDTQYF. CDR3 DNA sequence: TGCAGTGCTCCGAGAGAAACCCAGCTAAACACAGATACGCAGTATTTT.

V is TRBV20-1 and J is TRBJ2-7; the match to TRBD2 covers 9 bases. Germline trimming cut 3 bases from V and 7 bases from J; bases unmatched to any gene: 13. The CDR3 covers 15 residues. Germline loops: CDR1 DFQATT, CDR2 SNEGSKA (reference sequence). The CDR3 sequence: CSARFPASGAIEQYF. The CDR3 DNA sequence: TGCAGTGCTAGGTTCCCAGCTAGCGGGGCGATAGAGCAGTACTTC.

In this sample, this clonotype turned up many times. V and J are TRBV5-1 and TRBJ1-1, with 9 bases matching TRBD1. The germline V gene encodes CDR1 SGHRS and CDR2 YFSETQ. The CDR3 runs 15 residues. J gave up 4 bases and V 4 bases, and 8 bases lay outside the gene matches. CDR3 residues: CASSPPTGGFTEAFF. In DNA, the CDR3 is TGCGCCAGCAGCCCCCCCACAGGGGGCTTCACTGAAGCTTTCTTT.

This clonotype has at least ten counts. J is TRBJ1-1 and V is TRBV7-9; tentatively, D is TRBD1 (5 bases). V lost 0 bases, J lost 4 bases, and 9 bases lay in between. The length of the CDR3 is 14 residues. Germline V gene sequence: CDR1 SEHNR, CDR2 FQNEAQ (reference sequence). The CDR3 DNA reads TGTGCCAGCAGCTTAGCGCAGGGCGCCACTGAAGCTTTCTTT. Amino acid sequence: CASSLAQGATEAFF.

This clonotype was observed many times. The CDR3 protein is CAWIRLLDRDTEAFF. In DNA, the CDR3 is TGTGCCTGGATTCGACTCCTGGACAGGGACACTGAAGCTTTCTTT. This chain links TRBV30 with TRBJ1-1, with 8 positions matching TRBD1. Germline trimming cut 4 bases from V and 3 bases from J; bases unmatched to any gene: 10. This CDR3 is built from 15 residues. The germline gives CDR1 GTSNPN, CDR2 SVGIG (reference sequence).

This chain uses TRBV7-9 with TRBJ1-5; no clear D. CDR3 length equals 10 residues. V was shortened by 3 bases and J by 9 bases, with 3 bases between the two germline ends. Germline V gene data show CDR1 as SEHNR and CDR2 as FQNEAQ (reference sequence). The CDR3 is CASSFVPQHF. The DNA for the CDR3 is TGTGCCAGCAGCTTTGTGCCCCAGCATTTT.

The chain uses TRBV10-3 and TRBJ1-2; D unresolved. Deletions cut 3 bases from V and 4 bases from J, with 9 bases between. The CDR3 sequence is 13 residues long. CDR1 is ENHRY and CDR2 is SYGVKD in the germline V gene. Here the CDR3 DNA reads TGTGCCATCAGTGATATAGCAACCTATGGCTACACCTTC. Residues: CAISDIATYGYTF.

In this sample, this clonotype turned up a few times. The CDR3 region is CASSYGQGMAPLHF. CDR3 bases: TGTGCCAGCAGCTATGGACAGGGGATGGCACCCCTCCACTTT. V gene TRBV6-1 combines with J gene TRBJ1-6; TRBD1 matches 9 bases. Trimming cost V 6 bases and J 11 bases; bases outside gene matches: 8. The CDR3 has 14 residues. CDR1 and CDR2 from the germline V gene are MNHNS and SASEGT.

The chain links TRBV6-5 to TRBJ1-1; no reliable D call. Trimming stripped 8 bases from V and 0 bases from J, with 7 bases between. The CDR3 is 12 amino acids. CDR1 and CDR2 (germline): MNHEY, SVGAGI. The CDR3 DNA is TGTGCCAGCCATTTTTTGAACACTGAAGCTTTCTTT. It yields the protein CASHFLNTEAFF.

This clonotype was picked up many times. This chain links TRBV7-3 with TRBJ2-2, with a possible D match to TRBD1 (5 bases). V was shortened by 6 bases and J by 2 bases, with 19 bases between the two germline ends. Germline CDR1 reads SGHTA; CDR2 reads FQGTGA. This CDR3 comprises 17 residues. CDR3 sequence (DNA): TGTGCCAGCAGATCCACCCTTAGGGGCGTCAACACCGGGGAGCTGTTTTTT. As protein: CASRSTLRGVNTGELFF.

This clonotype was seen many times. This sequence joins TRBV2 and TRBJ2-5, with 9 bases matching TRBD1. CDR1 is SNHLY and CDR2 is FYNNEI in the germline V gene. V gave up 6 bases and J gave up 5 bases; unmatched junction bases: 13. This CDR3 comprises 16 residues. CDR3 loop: CASSNGPGTGSETQYF. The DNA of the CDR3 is TGTGCCAGCAGCAACGGCCCCGGGACAGGGAGCGAGACCCAGTACTTC. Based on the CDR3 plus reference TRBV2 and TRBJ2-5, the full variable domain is EPEVTQTPSHQVTQMGQEVILRCVPISNHLYFYWYRQILGQKVEFLVSFYNNEISEKSEIFDDQFSVERPDGSNFTLKIRSTKLEDSAMYFCASSNGPGTGSETQYFGPGTRLLVL.

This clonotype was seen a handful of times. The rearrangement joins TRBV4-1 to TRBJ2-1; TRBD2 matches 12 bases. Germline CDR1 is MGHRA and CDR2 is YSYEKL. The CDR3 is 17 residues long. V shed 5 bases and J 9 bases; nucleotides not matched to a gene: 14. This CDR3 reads CASSRSPSGGAGLEQFF. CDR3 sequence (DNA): TGCGCCAGCAGCAGGTCCCCTAGCGGGGGGGCAGGGCTTGAGCAGTTCTTC.

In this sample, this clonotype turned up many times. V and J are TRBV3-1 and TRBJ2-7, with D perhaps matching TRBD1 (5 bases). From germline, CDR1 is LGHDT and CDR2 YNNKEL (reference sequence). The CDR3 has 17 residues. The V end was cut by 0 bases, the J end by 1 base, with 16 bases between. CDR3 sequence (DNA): TGTGCCAGCAGCCAAGACCCCGTAGGGGCCGCTTCCTACGAGCAGTACTTC. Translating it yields CASSQDPVGAASYEQYF.

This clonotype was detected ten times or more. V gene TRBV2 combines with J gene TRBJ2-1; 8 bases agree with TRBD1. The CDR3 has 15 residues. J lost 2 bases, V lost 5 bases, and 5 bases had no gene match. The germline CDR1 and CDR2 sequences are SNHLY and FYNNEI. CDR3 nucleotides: TGTGCCAGCAGTAAGCGACAGGGGCCCTACAATGAGCAGTTCTTC. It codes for CASSKRQGPYNEQFF.

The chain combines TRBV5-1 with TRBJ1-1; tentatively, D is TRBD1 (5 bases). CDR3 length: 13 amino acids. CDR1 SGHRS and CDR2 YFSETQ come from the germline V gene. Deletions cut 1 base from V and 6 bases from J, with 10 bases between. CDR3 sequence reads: CASSLFSGPEAFF. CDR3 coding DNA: TGCGCCAGCAGCTTGTTTTCAGGGCCTGAAGCTTTCTTT.

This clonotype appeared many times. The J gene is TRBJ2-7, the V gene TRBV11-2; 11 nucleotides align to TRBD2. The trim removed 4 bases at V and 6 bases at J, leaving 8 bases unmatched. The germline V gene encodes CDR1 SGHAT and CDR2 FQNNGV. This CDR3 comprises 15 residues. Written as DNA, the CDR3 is TGTGCCAGCAGCTCTTATAGCGGGGGGGAGGGCGAGCAGTACTTC. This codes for CASSSYSGGEGEQYF.

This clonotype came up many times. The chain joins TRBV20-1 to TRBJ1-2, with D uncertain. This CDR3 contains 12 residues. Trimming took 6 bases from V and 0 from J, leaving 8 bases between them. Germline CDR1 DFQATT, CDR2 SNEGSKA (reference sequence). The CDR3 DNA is TGCAGTGCCACCGTAGCTAACTATGGCTACACCTTC. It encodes CSATVANYGYTF.

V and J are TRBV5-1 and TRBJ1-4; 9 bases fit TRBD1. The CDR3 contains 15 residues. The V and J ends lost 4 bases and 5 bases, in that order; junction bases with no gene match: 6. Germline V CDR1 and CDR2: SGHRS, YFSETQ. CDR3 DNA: TGCGCCAGCAGCCCGGGACAGGGCTTGAATGAAAAACTGTTTTTT. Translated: CASSPGQGLNEKLFF.

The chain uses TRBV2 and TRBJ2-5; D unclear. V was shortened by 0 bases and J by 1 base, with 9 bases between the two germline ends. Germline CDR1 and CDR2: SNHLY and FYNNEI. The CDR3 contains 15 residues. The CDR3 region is CASSEALASQETQYF. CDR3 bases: TGTGCCAGCAGTGAAGCCTTGGCCAGCCAAGAGACCCAGTACTTC.

This chain's CDR3 is CASRPTGDENTEAFF. The CDR3 DNA is TGTGCCAGCAGACCGACAGGTGATGAGAACACTGAAGCTTTCTTT. This chain links TRBV2 with TRBJ1-1; possibly TRBD1 for D (6 bases). Germline CDR1 SNHLY, CDR2 FYNNEI. This CDR3 comprises 15 residues. V gave up 6 bases and J gave up 1 base, with 15 bases separating them.

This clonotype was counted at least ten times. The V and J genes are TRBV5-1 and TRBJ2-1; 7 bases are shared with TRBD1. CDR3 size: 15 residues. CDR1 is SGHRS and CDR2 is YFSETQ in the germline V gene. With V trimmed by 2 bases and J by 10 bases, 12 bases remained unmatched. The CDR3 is CASSFRQGGGIEQFF. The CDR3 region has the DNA TGCGCCAGCAGCTTCCGACAGGGTGGTGGAATCGAGCAGTTCTTC.

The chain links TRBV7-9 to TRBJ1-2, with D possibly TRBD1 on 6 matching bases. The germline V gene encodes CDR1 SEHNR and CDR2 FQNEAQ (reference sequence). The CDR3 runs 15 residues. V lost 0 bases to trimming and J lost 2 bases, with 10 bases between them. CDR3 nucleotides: TGTGCCAGCAGCTTAGCTGACAGGACCAACTATGGCTACACCTTC. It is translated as CASSLADRTNYGYTF.

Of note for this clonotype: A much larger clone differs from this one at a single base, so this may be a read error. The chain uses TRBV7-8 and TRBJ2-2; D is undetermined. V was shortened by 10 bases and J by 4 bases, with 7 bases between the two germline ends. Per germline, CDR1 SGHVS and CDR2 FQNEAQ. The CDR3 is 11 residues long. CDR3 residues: CATRSTGELFF. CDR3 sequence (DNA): TGTGCCACCAGGAGCACCGGGGAGCTGTTTTTT.

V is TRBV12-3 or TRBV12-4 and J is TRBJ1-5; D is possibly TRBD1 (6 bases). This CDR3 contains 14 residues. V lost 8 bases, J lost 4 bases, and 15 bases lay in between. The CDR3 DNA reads TGTGCCAGCGGGGGGGGCAGAGAGAATCAGCCCCAGCATTTT. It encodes CASGGGRENQPQHF.

The DNA for the CDR3 is TGTGCCAGCAGCCCCTTCCCCCATGAGCAGTTCTTC. Residues: CASSPFPHEQFF. The rearrangement joins TRBV7-9 to TRBJ2-1; the D is unclear. The V end was cut by 5 bases, the J end by 8 bases, with 10 bases between. The CDR3 loop spans 12 amino acids. The germline V gene has CDR1 SEHNR and CDR2 FQNEAQ (reference sequence).

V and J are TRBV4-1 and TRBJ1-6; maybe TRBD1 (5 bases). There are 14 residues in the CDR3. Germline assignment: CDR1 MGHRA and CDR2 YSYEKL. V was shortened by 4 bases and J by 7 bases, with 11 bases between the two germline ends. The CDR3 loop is CASSPEGTNSPLHF. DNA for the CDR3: TGCGCCAGCAGCCCAGAGGGGACGAATTCACCCCTCCACTTT.